In its sample, the clone carrying this T cell receptor (beta chain) was seen a few times. Its matching antigen is unknown. The data were obtained in a study of T-cell memory formation after mild COVID-19. About the study: Clusters of TCRs were largely donor specific. Study-wide results and caveats: Of the contracting clones, CD4+ ones lay mainly in CM and EM, and CD8+ ones in EMRA. Memory from before infection featured some responding clones, which suggests cross-reactive memory joined.

The authors produced TCR alpha and TCR beta cDNA libraries with sample barcodes and UMIs by 5'RACE using constant-segment primers. MiXCR was run by TCRdb on the 5' RACE reads, yielding one entry per CDR3 protein. The table includes more than 85,000 distinct CDR3 sequences, around 10% detected once. The germline gives CDR1 SQVTM, CDR2 ANQGSEA. The CDR3 contains 13 residues. V lost 3 bases to trimming and J lost 3 bases, with 9 bases between them. Specimen: PBMCs or a T cell subset sorted from them (not recorded which). The rearrangement links TRBV29-1 to TRBJ1-5; possible D gene TRBD1, 6 bases. The TCR comes from a man between 18 and 29 years old who had mild COVID-19 (a few samples of this study predate the infection). Cell type and time point are not known. CDR3 region: CSVEGGDNQPQHF. The CDR3 DNA is TGCAGCGTTGAGGGGGGCGACAATCAGCCCCAGCATTTT.